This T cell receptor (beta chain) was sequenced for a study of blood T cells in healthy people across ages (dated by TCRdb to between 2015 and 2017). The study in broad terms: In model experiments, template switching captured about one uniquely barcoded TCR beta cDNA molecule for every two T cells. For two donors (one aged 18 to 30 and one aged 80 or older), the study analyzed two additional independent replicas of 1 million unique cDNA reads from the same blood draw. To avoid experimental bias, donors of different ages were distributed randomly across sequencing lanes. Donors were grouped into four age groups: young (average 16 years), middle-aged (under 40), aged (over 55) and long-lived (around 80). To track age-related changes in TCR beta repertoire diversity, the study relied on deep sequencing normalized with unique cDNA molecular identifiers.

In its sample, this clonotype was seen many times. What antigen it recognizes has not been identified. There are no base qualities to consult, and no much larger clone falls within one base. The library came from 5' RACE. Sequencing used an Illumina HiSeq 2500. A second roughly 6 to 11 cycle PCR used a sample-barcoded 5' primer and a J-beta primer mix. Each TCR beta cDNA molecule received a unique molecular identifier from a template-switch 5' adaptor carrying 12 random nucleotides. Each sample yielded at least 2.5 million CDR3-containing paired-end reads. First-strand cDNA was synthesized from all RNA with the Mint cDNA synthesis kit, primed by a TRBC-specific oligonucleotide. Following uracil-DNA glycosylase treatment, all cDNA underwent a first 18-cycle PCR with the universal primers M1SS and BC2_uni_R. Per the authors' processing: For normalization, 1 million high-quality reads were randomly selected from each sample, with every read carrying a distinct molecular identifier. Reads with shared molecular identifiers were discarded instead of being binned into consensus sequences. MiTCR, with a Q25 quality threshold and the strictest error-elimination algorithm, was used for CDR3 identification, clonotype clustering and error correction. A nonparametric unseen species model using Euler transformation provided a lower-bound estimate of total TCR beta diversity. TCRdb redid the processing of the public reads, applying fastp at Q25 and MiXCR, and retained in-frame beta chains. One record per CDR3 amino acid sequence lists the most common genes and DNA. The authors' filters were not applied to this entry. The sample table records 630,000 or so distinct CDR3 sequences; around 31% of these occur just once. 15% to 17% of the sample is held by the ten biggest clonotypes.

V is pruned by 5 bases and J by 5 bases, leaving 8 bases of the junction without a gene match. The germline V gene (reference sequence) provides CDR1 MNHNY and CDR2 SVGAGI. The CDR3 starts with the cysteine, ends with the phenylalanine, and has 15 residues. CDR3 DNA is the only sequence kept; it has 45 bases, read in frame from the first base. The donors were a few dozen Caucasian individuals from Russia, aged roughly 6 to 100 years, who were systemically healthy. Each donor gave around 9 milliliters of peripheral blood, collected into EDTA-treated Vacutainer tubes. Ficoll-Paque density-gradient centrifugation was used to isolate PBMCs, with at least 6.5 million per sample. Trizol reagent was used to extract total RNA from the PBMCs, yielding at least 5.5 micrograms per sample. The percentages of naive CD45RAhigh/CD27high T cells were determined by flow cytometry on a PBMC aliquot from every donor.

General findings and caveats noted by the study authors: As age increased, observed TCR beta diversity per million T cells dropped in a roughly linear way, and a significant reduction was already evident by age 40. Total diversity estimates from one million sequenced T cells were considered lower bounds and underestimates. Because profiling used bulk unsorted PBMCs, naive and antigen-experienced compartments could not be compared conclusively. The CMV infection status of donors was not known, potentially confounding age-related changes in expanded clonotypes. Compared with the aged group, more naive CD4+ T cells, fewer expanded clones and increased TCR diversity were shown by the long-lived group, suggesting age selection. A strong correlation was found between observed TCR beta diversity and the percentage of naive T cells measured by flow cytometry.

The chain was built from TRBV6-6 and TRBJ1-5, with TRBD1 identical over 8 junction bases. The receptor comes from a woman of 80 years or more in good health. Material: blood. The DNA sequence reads TGTGCCAGCAGTCCCAACAGGGGGGTGGATCAGCCCCAGCATTTT. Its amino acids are CASSPNRGVDQPQHF.